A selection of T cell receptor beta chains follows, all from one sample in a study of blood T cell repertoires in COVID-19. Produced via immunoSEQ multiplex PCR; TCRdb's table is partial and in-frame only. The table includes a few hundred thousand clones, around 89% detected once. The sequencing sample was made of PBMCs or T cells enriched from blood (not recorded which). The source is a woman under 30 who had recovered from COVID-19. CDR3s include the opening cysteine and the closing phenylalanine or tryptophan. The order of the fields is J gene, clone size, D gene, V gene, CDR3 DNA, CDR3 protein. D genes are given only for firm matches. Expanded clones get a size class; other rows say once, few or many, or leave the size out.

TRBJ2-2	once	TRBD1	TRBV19	TGTGCCAGCGGGACAGGCCCGCGAGGCACTAACACCGGGGAGCTGTTTTTT	CASGTGPRGTNTGELFF
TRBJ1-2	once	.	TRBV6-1	TGTGCCAGCAGTGAGGGCCCAGGGGCGGGCTACACCTTC	CASSEGPGAGYTF
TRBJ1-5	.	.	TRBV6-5	TGTGCCAGCAGTTCAAGACAGGCCGTGAGGCCCCAGCATTTT	CASSSRQAVRPQHF
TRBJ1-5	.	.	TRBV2	TGTGCCAGCAGACGGGACACCCTAAATTCTGGCAATCAGCCCCAGCATTTT	CASRRDTLNSGNQPQHF
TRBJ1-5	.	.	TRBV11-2	TGTGCCAGCAGCTTAGATTTGACGCAGGGCGGTCAGCCCCAGCATTTT	CASSLDLTQGGQPQHF
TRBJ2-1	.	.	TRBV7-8	TGTGCCAGCAGCTTAGGACGGGGGTCCTACAATGAGCAGTTCTTC	CASSLGRGSYNEQFF
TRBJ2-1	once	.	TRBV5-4	TGTGCCAGCAGCTTGGGACTAACAGTGAGCTCCTACAATGAGCAGTTCTTC	CASSLGLTVSSYNEQFF
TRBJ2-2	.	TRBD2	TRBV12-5	TGTGCTAGTGGTTTCAGCGGGGGGACGACCGGGGAGCTGTTTTTT	CASGFSGGTTGELFF
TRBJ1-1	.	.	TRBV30	TGTGCCTGGAGTATGGGGGCCGTGAACACTGAAGCTTTCTTT	CAWSMGAVNTEAFF
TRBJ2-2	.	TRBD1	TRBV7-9	TGTGCCAGCAGAGACAGGGGGTCGAACACCGGGGAGCTGTTTTTT	CASRDRGSNTGELFF
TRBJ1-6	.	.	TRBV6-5	TGTGCCAGCAGTTCAGAGGCGAGGTACTCACCCCTCCACTTT	CASSSEARYSPLHF
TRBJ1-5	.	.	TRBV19	TGTGCCAGTACACTCGGGGGCAATCAGCCCCAGCATTTT	CASTLGGNQPQHF
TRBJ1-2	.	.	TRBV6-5	TGTGCCAGCAGTACGGGGGGCGGACAGTATGGCTACACCTTC	CASSTGGGQYGYTF
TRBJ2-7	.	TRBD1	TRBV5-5	TGTGCCAGCAGCTTGCATGACAGGGGGGTCGAGCAGTACTTC	CASSLHDRGVEQYF
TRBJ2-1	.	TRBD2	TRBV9	TGTGCCAGCAGCGTAGAACGATGGGGGGGTGAGCAGTTCTTC	CASSVERWGGEQFF
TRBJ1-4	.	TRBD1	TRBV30	TGTGCCTGGAGTGTACAGGGGAACGAAAAACTGTTTTTT	CAWSVQGNEKLFF
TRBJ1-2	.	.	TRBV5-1	TGCGCCAGCAGCTTGGCTACGGACACTAACTATGGCTACACCTTC	CASSLATDTNYGYTF
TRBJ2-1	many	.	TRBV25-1	TGTGCCAGCAGTGAATATACATCCTCCCCCTACAATGAGCAGTTCTTC	CASSEYTSSPYNEQFF
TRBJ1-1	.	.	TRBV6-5	TGTGCCAGCAGACCTACCCCGGGGAACACTGAAGCTTTCTTT	CASRPTPGNTEAFF
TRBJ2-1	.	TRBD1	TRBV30	TGTGCCTGGACCACCGGGACAGGGGGTTACAATGAGCAGTTCTTC	CAWTTGTGGYNEQFF
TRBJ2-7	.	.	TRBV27	TGTGCCAGCATTGGACAAAACTACGAGCAGTACTTC	CASIGQNYEQYF
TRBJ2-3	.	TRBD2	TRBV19	TGTGCCAGTGCTAGCGGAAGCACAGATACGCAGTATTTT	CASASGSTDTQYF
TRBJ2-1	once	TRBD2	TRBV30	TGTGCCTGGAGTGTACGTCGGGGGGGGTACAATGAGCAGTTCTTC	CAWSVRRGGYNEQFF
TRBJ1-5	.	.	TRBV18	TGTGCCAGCTCCTCTCAGAGGCTTAACAATCAGCCCCAGCATTTT	CASSSQRLNNQPQHF
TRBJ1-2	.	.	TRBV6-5	TGTGCCAGCAGCCCCAGGGGAAACTATGGCTACACCTTC	CASSPRGNYGYTF
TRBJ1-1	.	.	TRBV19	TGTGCCAGTACCACAGTGGCGGGCACTGAAGCTTTCTTT	CASTTVAGTEAFF
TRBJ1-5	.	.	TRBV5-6	TGTGCCAGCAGCTGGACACTTAGCAATCAGCCCCAGCATTTT	CASSWTLSNQPQHF
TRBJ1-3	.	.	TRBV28	TGTGCCAGCGGAGGGAACACCATATATTTT	CASGGNTIYF
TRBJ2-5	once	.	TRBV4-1	TGCGCCAGCAGCCAAGATCCGATAGCGGAGACCCAGTACTTC	CASSQDPIAETQYF
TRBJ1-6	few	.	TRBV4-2	TGTGCCAGCAGCCCCTTCTTAGGACAGACTTCGAATTCACCCCTCCACTTT	CASSPFLGQTSNSPLHF
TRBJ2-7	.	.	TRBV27	TGTGCCAGCAGTTTGTGGGGAGCCTCCTACGAGCAGTACTTC	CASSLWGASYEQYF
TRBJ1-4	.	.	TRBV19	TGTGCCAGTCACGTTGTGGGGGGGGAAAAACTGTTTTTT	CASHVVGGEKLFF
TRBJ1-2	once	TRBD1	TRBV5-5	TGTGCCAGCAGCCCAACGGACAGGGCACCGGGCTACACCTTC	CASSPTDRAPGYTF
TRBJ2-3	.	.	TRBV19	TGTGCCAGTAGTAACCCGACAACCACAGATACGCAGTATTTT	CASSNPTTTDTQYF
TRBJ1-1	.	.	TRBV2	TGTGCCAGCAGTGAATTGGTAGGGGCCGCTGAAGCTTTCTTT	CASSELVGAAEAFF